The 17 T cell receptor beta chains in this list originate from one sample, sequenced in a study of identical twins. TCRdb re-called the 5' RACE reads with MiXCR, one entry per CDR3 protein. The table has approximately 490,000 distinct CDR3 sequences, under 25% seen once; the top ten hold more than 0.4%. This same sample was also taken into another study, of yellow fever vaccine responses in identical twins.

Source material: CD4+ T cells sorted from blood. Every receptor here comes from a woman between 18 and 29 years old in good health.

This chain joins TRBV6-5 and TRBJ2-5; no reliable D call. The CDR3 sequence is 13 residues long. The V gene lost 4 bases and the J gene lost 4 bases, with 10 bases spanning the gap. Germline V gene sequence: CDR1 MNHEY, CDR2 SVGAGI. CDR3 sequence reads: CASSSWVGETQYF. The CDR3 region has the DNA TGTGCCAGCAGTTCATGGGTTGGAGAGACCCAGTACTTC.

V and J are TRBV2 and TRBJ2-2; the match to TRBD1 covers 7 bases. Looked up from germline, CDR1 is SNHLY and CDR2 is FYNNEI. The CDR3 has 14 amino acids. V lost 11 bases, J lost 0 bases, and 6 bases stayed unmatched. Here the CDR3 reads CAGKTGTNTGELFF. Written as DNA, the CDR3 is TGTGCCGGAAAGACAGGGACGAACACCGGGGAGCTGTTTTTT.

The DNA for the CDR3 is TGCGCCAGCAGCCCGGGACAGCAAATTACCTACGAGCAGTACTTC. Its protein product is CASSPGQQITYEQYF. The gene calls are TRBV4-1 and TRBJ2-7; 7 positions match TRBD1. The V segment lost 4 bases and the J segment 2 bases; nucleotides outside the gene matches: 8. In germline, CDR1 is MGHRA, CDR2 YSYEKL. The CDR3 contains 15 residues.

The genes are TRBV6-6 and TRBJ1-6; D is uncertain. The length of the CDR3 is 13 residues. Deletions cut 5 bases from V and 2 bases from J, with 4 bases between. Germline assignment: CDR1 MNHNY and CDR2 SVGAGI (reference sequence). For the CDR3, the DNA is TGTGCCAGCAGTCGGACCTATAATTCACCCCTCCACTTT. Its translation is CASSRTYNSPLHF.

This clonotype was seen only a few times. This chain links TRBV28 with TRBJ2-6, with a possible D match to TRBD1 (5 bases). Germline loops: CDR1 MDHEN, CDR2 SYDVKM. This CDR3 spans 16 amino acids. Trimming cost V 7 bases and J 2 bases, with 15 bases left between them. Here the CDR3 DNA reads TGTGCCAGCACCTTTCAGGGAAGGGCTGGGGCCAACGTCCTGACTTTC. Translated, it gives CASTFQGRAGANVLTF.

The chain employs TRBV20-1 and TRBJ2-7; D is unresolved. The CDR3 consists of 14 residues. Germline lookup yields CDR1 DFQATT and CDR2 SNEGSKA (reference sequence). The V gene lost 5 bases and the J gene lost 0 bases, with 14 bases spanning the gap. The CDR3 loop is CSALDGKHSYEQYV. The CDR3 region has the DNA TGCAGTGCTCTAGACGGAAAGCACTCCTACGAGCAGTACGTC.

The DNA of the CDR3 is TGCGCCAGCAGCCACCAGCATACCCAAGAGACCCAGTACTTC. Its protein product is CASSHQHTQETQYF. The V call is TRBV5-1, the J call TRBJ2-5, with D hard to call. There are 14 residues in the CDR3. Per germline, CDR1 SGHRS and CDR2 YFSETQ. V lost 4 bases to trimming and J lost 1 base, with 11 bases between them. Variable domain in full (rest from reference TRBV5-1 and TRBJ2-5): KAGVTQTPRYLIKTRGQQVTLSCSPISGHRSVSWYQQTPGQGLQFLFEYFSETQRNKGNFPGRFSGRQFSNSRSEMNVSTLELGDSALYLCASSHQHTQETQYFGPGTRLLVL.

There are a few counts of this clonotype. The genes are TRBV7-6 and TRBJ2-3; 9 bases agree with TRBD2. The germline CDR1 and CDR2 sequences are SGHVS and FNYEAQ. The CDR3 runs to 18 residues. J was trimmed by 0 bases and V by 3 bases; bases with no gene match: 10. The CDR3 sequence is CASSFASGAPFSTDTQYF. The CDR3 DNA sequence: TGTGCCAGCAGCTTCGCTAGCGGGGCTCCCTTTAGCACAGATACGCAGTATTTT.

The chain recombines TRBV6-2 or TRBV6-3 with TRBJ2-5; D is perhaps TRBD1 (6 bases). The CDR3 length is 13 residues. CDR1 is MNHEY and CDR2 is SVGEGT in the germline V gene. The ends were cut back, 6 bases at V and 9 bases at J, with 17 bases in the middle. The chain's CDR3 is CASRTDSWEPQYF. As DNA, the CDR3 is TGTGCCAGCAGGACGGACAGCTGGGAGCCCCAGTACTTC.

This chain joins TRBV24-1 and TRBJ2-2; D is perhaps TRBD2 (6 bases). The CDR3 is 16 amino acids. CDR1 and CDR2 (germline): KGHDR, SFDVKD. Deletions cut 7 bases from V and 0 bases from J, with 14 bases between. CDR3 coding DNA: TGTGCCACCAGCCCGGGGGTTTTCGCGAACACCGGGGAGCTGTTTTTT. Its protein is CATSPGVFANTGELFF.

This clonotype was seen more than once but under ten times. Written as DNA, the CDR3 is TGTGCCAGCAGTTTAGCGCAGGGTGTCGAGCAGTACTTC. Its protein product is CASSLAQGVEQYF. The chain recombines TRBV12-3 or TRBV12-4 with TRBJ2-7; TRBD1 might be the D (5 bases). The CDR3 runs to 13 residues. The V and J ends lost 0 bases and 6 bases respectively, with 9 bases between them.

There are a few counts of this clonotype. The rearrangement links TRBV5-1 to TRBJ2-7; no clear D gene. The germline CDR1 and CDR2 sequences are SGHRS and YFSETQ. The CDR3 totals 15 residues. Deletions cut 2 bases from V and 4 bases from J, with 16 bases between. The CDR3 coding sequence is TGCGCCAGCAGCTTAGCGTCTAGTTTCTTATACGAGCAGTACTTC. Translating it yields CASSLASSFLYEQYF.

The rearrangement joins TRBV27 to TRBJ2-3; 7 bases line up with TRBD2. Per germline, CDR1 MNHEY and CDR2 SMNVEV (reference sequence). The V segment lost 5 bases and the J segment 1 base; nucleotides outside the gene matches: 18. The CDR3 runs 19 residues. The DNA of the CDR3 is TGTGCCAGCAGTAGTTGGGTCCCAGGTTCGGGAGGTGGCACAGATACGCAGTATTTT. Residues: CASSSWVPGSGGGTDTQYF.

The V gene is TRBV3-1, the J gene TRBJ2-5, with D tentatively TRBD2 (5 bases). The CDR3 sequence is 14 residues long. From germline, CDR1 is LGHDT and CDR2 YNNKEL (reference sequence). Trimming took off 3 bases at V and 6 bases at J, with 14 bases between the two ends. The CDR3 DNA reads as TGTGCCAGCAGCCAGAGGGCTAGCTTAAAGACCCAGTACTTC. Amino acids: CASSQRASLKTQYF.

This chain links TRBV11-2 with TRBJ2-7, with TRBD2 as a possible D gene (5 bases). Germline assignment: CDR1 SGHAT and CDR2 FQNNGV. V lost 6 bases to trimming and J lost 1 base, with 10 bases between them. The CDR3 length is 13 residues. This CDR3 is CASSRPGSYEQYV. The CDR3 coding sequence is TGTGCCAGCAGTCGCCCGGGGTCCTACGAGCAGTACGTC.

The chain joins TRBV3-1 to TRBJ2-2; 7 positions agree with TRBD1. The CDR3 runs to 15 residues. With 4 bases clipped from V and 4 bases from J, the junction kept 6 bases outside the gene matches. Germline V gene data show CDR1 as LGHDT and CDR2 as YNNKEL (reference sequence). The CDR3 sequence: CASSPSTGPTGELFF. The CDR3 coding sequence is TGTGCCAGCAGCCCATCGACAGGGCCCACCGGGGAGCTGTTTTTT.

This clonotype was seen just once. V usage is TRBV2 and J usage is TRBJ2-7; TRBD1 aligns across 7 bases. V lost 5 bases and J lost 6; bases outside the gene matches: 10. CDR1 and CDR2 from the germline V gene are SNHLY and FYNNEI. The CDR3 is 14 residues long. In DNA, the CDR3 is TGTGCCAGCAGTTATAGACAGGGTCGGGGCGAGCAGTACGTC. Residues: CASSYRQGRGEQYV.